This TCR beta chain was observed in a study of blood T cell repertoires in COVID-19. Overall study context: T cells, B-cell-depleted T cells, or PBMCs provided the cDNA or gDNA that served as material.

Patients of the Seattle cohort, enrolled during active infection, were followed longitudinally. CDR3 size: 17 residues. V shed 2 bases and J 8 bases; nucleotides not matched to a gene: 7. Germline-derived CDR1 and CDR2 are MRHNA and SNTAGT. Assay: immunoSEQ multiplex PCR; the TCRdb copy retains only in-frame clones and omits some. The sample has about 350,000 clones; around 88% are singletons. The rearrangement joins TRBV6-4 to TRBJ1-6; 12 nucleotides align to TRBD1. The receptor was isolated from a woman in her sixties or seventies with COVID-19, enrolled during active disease. Sequencing was done on a sample of peripheral blood. The DNA of the CDR3 is TGTGCCAGCAGTGACCCGGGGACAGGGGGCATCGATTCACCCCTCCACTTT. Translating it yields CASSDPGTGGIDSPLHF.